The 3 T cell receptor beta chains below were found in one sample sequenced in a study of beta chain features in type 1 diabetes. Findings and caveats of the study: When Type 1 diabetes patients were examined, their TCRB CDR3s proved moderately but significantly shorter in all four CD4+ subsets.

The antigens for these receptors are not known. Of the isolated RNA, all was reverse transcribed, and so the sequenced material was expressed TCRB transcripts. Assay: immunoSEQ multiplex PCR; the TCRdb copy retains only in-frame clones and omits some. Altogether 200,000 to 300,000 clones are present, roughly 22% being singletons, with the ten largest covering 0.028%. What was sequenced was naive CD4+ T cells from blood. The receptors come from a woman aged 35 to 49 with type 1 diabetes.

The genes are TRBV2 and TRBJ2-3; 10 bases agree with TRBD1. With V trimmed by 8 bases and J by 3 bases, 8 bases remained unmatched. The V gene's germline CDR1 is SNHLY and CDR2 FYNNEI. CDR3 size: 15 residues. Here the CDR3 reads CASRLGGQGTDTQYF. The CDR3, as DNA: TGTGCCAGCCGCCTGGGGGGACAGGGGACAGATACGCAGTATTTT.

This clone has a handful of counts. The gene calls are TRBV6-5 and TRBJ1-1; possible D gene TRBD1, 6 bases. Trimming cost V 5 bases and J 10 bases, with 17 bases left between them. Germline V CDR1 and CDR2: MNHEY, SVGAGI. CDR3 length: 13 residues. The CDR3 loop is CASSQGGKTGAFF. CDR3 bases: TGTGCCAGCAGTCAGGGTGGGAAGACAGGAGCTTTCTTT.

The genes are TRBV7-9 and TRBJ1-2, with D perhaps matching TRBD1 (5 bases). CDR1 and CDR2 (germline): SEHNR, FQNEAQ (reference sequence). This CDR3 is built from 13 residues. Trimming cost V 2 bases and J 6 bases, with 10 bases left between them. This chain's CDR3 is CASSLQGYDGYTF. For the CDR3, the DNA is TGTGCCAGCAGCTTACAGGGATATGATGGCTACACCTTC.